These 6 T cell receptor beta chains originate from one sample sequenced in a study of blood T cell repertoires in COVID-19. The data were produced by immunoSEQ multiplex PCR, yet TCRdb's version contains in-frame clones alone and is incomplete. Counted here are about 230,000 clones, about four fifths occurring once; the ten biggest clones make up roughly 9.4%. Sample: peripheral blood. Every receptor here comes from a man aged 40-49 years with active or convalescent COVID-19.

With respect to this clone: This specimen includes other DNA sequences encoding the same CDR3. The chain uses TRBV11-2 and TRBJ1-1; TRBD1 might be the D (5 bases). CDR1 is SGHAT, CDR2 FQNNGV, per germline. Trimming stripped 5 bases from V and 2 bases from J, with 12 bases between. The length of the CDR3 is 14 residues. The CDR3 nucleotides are TGTGCCAGCAGCCAAGGGCAGGGAAACACTGAAGCTTTCTTT. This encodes CASSQGQGNTEAFF.

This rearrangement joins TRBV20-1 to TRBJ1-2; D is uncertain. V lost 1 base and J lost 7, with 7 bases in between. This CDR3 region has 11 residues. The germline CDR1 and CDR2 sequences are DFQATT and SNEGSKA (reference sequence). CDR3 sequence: CSARVTGGYTF. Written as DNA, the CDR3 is TGCAGTGCTAGAGTAACGGGTGGCTACACCTTC.

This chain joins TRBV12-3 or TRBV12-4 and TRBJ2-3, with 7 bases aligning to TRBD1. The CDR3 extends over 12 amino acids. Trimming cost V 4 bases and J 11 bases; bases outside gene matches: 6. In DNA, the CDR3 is TGTGCCAGCAGTTCTACAGGGGTGGAGCAGTATTTT. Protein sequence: CASSSTGVEQYF.

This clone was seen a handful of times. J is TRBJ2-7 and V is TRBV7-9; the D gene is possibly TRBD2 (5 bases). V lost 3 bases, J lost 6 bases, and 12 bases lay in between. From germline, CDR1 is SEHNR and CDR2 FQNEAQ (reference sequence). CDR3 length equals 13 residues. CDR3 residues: CASSLLLAGEQYF. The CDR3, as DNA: TGTGCCAGCAGCTTGTTGCTAGCTGGCGAGCAGTACTTC.

CDR3 nucleotide sequence: TGTGCCTGGCAGGACTCCTACCCCTACAATGAGCAGTTCTTC. This codes for CAWQDSYPYNEQFF. The V gene is TRBV30, the J gene TRBJ2-1, with D tentatively TRBD2 (5 bases). This CDR3 spans 14 amino acids. CDR1 is GTSNPN, CDR2 SVGIG, per germline (reference sequence). V was pared by 5 bases and J by 2 bases, with 13 bases between.

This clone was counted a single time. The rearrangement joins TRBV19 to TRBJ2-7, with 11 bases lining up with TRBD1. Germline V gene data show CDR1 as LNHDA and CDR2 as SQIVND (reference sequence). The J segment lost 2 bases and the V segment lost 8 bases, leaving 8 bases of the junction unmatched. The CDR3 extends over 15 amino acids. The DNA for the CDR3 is TGTGCCAGTCAAACGGGGGACAGGGGGGCCTACGAGCAGTACTTC. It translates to CASQTGDRGAYEQYF.